This TCR beta chain came from a study of CD8 T cells in Susac syndrome. Treatment-naive patients with stable or active relapsing-remitting disease served as multiple sclerosis controls. Reverse transcription used about 0.45 to 1 ug RNA and random hexamers. TCRdb re-analysed the immunoSEQ multiplex PCR reads in MiXCR, keeping a single row per CDR3 protein. Altogether about 52,000 distinct CDR3 sequences are present, 93% being singletons, with the ten largest covering approximately 0.49%. V gave up 5 bases and J gave up 7 bases; unmatched junction bases: 10. Germline V gene sequence: CDR1 MDHEN, CDR2 SYDVKM. This CDR3 region has 15 residues.

The sequence was obtained from a human donor with multiple sclerosis. The rearrangement joins TRBV28 to TRBJ2-4; TRBD1 matches at 8 bases. The sample was CD8+ T cells from PBMCs. CDR3 sequence (DNA): TGTGCCAGCAGTCCCACGACAGGGGTGGGGAACATTCAGTACTTC. Residues: CASSPTTGVGNIQYF. Drawing the rest from reference TRBV28 and TRBJ2-4, the complete variable domain is DVKVTQSSRYLVKRTGEKVFLECVQDMDHENMFWYRQDPGLGLRLIYFSYDVKMKEKGDIPEGYSVSREKKERFSLILESASTNQTSMYLCASSPTTGVGNIQYFGAGTRLSVL.